This T cell receptor (beta chain) was recovered during a study of blood T cell repertoires in COVID-19. Study context: The study drew acute and convalescent COVID-19 samples from the United States, Italy and Spain. From T cells, B-cell-depleted T cells, or PBMCs came the material, which was cDNA or gDNA.

In the original workflow: Amplifying reference gene primers gave estimates of nucleated cell counts. Using immunoSEQ multiplex PCR, the repertoire was profiled, and TCRdb retains in-frame clones only, with some absent. The DNA was the basis for D and trimming; V, J and clone size are from that table. The repertoire has 250,000 or so clones, approximately 84% of them found once; the top ten carry 4%. Concerning this clone itself: One end of the junction varies from germline; a read error may be responsible.

CDR1 and CDR2 from the germline V gene are DFQATT and SNEGSKA (reference sequence). The CDR3 spans 11 residues. Sequencing was carried out using peripheral blood. This rearrangement joins TRBV20-1 to TRBJ1-2; 8 bases fit TRBD1. The receptor was isolated from a man aged 50 or older with acute or convalescent COVID-19. CDR3 sequence (DNA): TGCAGTGCTAGAGGACAGGGGACCATCAACTTC. As protein: CSARGQGTINF.